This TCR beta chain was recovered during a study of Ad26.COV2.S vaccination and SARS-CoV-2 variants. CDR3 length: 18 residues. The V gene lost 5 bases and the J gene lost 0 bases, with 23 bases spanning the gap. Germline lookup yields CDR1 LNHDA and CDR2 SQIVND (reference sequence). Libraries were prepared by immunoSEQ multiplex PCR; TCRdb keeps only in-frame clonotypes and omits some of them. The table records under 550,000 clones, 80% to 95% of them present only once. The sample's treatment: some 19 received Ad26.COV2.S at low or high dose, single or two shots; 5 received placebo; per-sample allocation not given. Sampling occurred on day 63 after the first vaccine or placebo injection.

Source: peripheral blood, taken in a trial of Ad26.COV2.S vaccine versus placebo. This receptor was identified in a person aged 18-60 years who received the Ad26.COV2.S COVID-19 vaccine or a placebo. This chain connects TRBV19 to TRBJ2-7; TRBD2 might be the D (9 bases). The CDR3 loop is CASSFRLAGTGRSYEQYF. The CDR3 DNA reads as TGTGCCAGTAGTTTCCGTCTAGCGGGGACAGGACGCTCCTACGAGCAGTACTTC.